The rows below give T cell receptor beta chains drawn from one sample of a study of blood T cell repertoires in COVID-19. Profiling relied on immunoSEQ multiplex PCR, and the TCRdb table lists in-frame clones only, not all of them. The sample has around 400,000 clones, 75% to 90% seen once. The sequencing sample was made of PBMCs or T cells enriched from blood (not recorded which). These receptors originate from a woman between 50 and 59 years old who had recovered from COVID-19. The CDR3 runs from the conserved cysteine through the conserved F or W. A D gene is named only where the DNA matches it firmly. A clone size is listed for some rows: how often the clone was seen (once, few, many), or a class if it is expanded.

V gene	clone size	D gene	J gene	CDR3 protein	CDR3 DNA
TRBV5-1	once	TRBD1	TRBJ1-1	CASSPGTVNTEAFF	TGCGCCAGCAGCCCCGGGACAGTGAACACTGAAGCTTTCTTT
TRBV3-1/TRBV3-2	-	TRBD1	TRBJ1-2	CASSQNRGQGGYTF	TGTGCCAGCAGCCAAAACAGGGGGCAGGGTGGCTACACCTTC
TRBV2	-	-	TRBJ2-5	CASRREGETQYF	TGTGCCAGCAGGAGGGAAGGAGAGACCCAGTACTTC
TRBV7-2	-	-	TRBJ1-1	CASSSASGNTEAFF	TGTGCCAGCAGCTCTGCTTCCGGGAACACTGAAGCTTTCTTT
TRBV19	-	-	TRBJ1-1	CASSIRYGDTEAFF	TGTGCCAGTAGTATTCGATACGGGGACACTGAAGCTTTCTTT
TRBV2	once	TRBD1	TRBJ1-5	CASRAVQGIPYQPQHF	TGTGCCAGCAGAGCGGTACAGGGGATCCCCTATCAGCCCCAGCATTTT
TRBV11-2	-	-	TRBJ1-5	CASSLDGKGDQPQHF	TGTGCCAGCAGCTTAGATGGTAAGGGGGATCAGCCCCAGCATTTT
TRBV20-1	-	-	TRBJ1-1	CSPGAEAFF	TGCAGTCCCGGTGCTGAAGCTTTCTTT
TRBV6-5	-	-	TRBJ1-1	CASSYQGRTEAFF	TGTGCCAGCAGTTACCAGGGGCGCACTGAAGCTTTCTTT
TRBV25-1	-	-	TRBJ2-7	CASSVGRGRSYEQYF	TGTGCCAGCAGTGTCGGTAGGGGCCGATCCTACGAGCAGTACTTC
TRBV6-6	-	-	TRBJ2-3	CASCDRAWSTDTQYF	TGTGCCAGCTGCGACAGAGCCTGGTCCACAGATACGCAGTATTTT